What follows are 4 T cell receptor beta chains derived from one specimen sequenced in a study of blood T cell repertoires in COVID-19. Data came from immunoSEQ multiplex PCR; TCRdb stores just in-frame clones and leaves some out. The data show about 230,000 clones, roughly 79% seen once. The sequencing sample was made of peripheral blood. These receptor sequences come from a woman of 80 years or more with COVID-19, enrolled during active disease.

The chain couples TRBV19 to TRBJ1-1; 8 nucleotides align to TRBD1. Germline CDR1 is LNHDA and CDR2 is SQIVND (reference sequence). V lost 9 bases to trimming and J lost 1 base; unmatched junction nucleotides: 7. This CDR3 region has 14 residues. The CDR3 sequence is CASHRGVGNTEAFF. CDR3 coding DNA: TGTGCCAGCCACAGGGGGGTCGGGAACACTGAAGCTTTCTTT.

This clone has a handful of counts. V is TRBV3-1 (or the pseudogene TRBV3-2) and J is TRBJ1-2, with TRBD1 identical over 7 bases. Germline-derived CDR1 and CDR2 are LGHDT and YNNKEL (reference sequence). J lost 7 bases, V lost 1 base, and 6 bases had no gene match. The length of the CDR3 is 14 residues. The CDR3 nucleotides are TGTGCCAGCAGCCAAGGACAGGGTTTCGGTGGCTACACCTTC. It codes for CASSQGQGFGGYTF.

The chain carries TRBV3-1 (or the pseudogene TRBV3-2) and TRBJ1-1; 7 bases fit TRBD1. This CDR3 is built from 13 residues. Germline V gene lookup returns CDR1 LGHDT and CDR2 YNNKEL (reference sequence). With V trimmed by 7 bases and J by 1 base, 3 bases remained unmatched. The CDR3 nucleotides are TGTGCCAGCACCAGGGGGTGGAACACTGAAGCTTTCTTT. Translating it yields CASTRGWNTEAFF.

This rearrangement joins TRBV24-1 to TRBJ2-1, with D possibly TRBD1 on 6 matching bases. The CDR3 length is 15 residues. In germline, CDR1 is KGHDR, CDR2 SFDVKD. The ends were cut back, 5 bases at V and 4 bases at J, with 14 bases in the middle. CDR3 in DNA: TGTGCCACCAGTGGGGGGACACTCGGGTACAATGAGCAGTTCTTC. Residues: CATSGGTLGYNEQFF.